The next 29 T cell receptor beta chains were all read from a single sample in a study of shared clonotypes between healthy human individuals. Profiled with immunoSEQ multiplex PCR; TCRdb holds only in-frame clones, not every one. The sample lists 950,000 to 1,100,000 clones; about three quarters were seen once. Sequencing input: memory CD4+ T cells sorted from blood. Described subset: CD45RA-negative fraction. The source of these receptors is a man between 18 and 29 years old in good health.

The chain carries TRBV5-4 and TRBJ1-1; 10 bases align to TRBD1. The CDR3 contains 16 residues. J lost 0 bases, V lost 5 bases, and 7 bases had no gene match. Germline V CDR1 and CDR2: SGHNT, YYREEE (reference sequence). The CDR3 is CASRPGTGELNTEAFF. CDR3 sequence (DNA): TGTGCCAGCAGGCCCGGGACAGGGGAATTGAACACTGAAGCTTTCTTT.

The chain joins TRBV5-4 to TRBJ2-1; D ambiguous. V dropped 3 bases and J dropped 7 bases, with 8 bases sitting between them. CDR3 size: 12 residues. Germline CDR1 and CDR2: SGHNT and YYREEE (reference sequence). CDR3 protein: CASSYDWNEQFF. The CDR3 DNA sequence: TGTGCCAGCAGCTACGACTGGAATGAGCAGTTCTTC.

V gene TRBV10-3 combines with J gene TRBJ1-1, with 7 bases identical to TRBD1. Germline CDR1 ENHRY, CDR2 SYGVKD. The CDR3 loop spans 13 amino acids. V shed 8 bases, J shed 11 bases, and the junction held 14 bases outside the gene matches. CDR3 region: CAIQKDRTPEAFF. The CDR3 bases are TGTGCCATCCAGAAGGACAGGACACCCGAGGCTTTCTTT.

This chain joins TRBV30 and TRBJ2-1, with D uncertain. Germline V CDR1 and CDR2: GTSNPN, SVGIG (reference sequence). Trimming removed 0 bases at V and 8 bases at J, with 11 bases between. The CDR3 has 13 residues. For the CDR3, the DNA is TGTGCCTGGAGTGTGGGGAACTGGGATGAGCAGTTCTTC. This sequence encodes CAWSVGNWDEQFF.

The V and J genes are TRBV27 and TRBJ1-5; no definite D call. V lost 0 bases, J lost 5 bases, and 5 bases lay in between. Germline V gene lookup returns CDR1 MNHEY and CDR2 SMNVEV (reference sequence). The CDR3 extends over 13 amino acids. CDR3 nucleotides: TGTGCCAGCAGTTTATCCGGATATCAGCCCCAGCATTTT. Amino acid sequence: CASSLSGYQPQHF.

This clone appeared a single time. The same CDR3 is also encoded by other DNA sequences in this sample. The rearrangement joins TRBV28 to TRBJ2-7; a weak D match, TRBD2 (6 bases). CDR1 is MDHEN and CDR2 is SYDVKM in the germline V gene. The CDR3 is made up of 14 amino acids. V was cut by 4 bases and J by 6 bases, with 16 bases left in between. For the CDR3, the DNA is TGTGCCAGCAGTTCCGGGACTGCTGCTTCCGAGCAGTACTTC. Amino acids: CASSSGTAASEQYF.

CDR3 protein: CASSASGTNEKLFF. DNA of the CDR3: TGTGCCAGTAGCGCCTCGGGGACTAATGAAAAACTGTTTTTT. The chain is built from TRBV19 and TRBJ1-4; no definite D call. CDR3 length equals 14 residues. Germline values: CDR1 LNHDA, CDR2 SQIVND (reference sequence). Deletions cut 6 bases from V and 2 bases from J, with 10 bases between. Based on the CDR3 plus reference TRBV19 and TRBJ1-4, the full variable domain is DGGITQSPKYLFRKEGQNVTLSCEQNLNHDAMYWYRQDPGQGLRLIYYSQIVNDFQKGDIAEGYSVSREKKESFPLTVTSAQKNPTAFYLCASSASGTNEKLFFGSGTQLSVL.

This clone was counted many times. This chain uses TRBV5-4 with TRBJ1-1; D possibly corresponds to TRBD1 (5 bases). The CDR3 runs to 15 residues. V lost 4 bases and J lost 4, with 17 bases in between. Germline lookup yields CDR1 SGHNT and CDR2 YYREEE (reference sequence). The CDR3 nucleotides are TGTGCCAGCAGCCCGGCGGCAGTGAGGGGCACTGAAGCTTTCTTT. Residues: CASSPAAVRGTEAFF.

The rearrangement uses TRBV28 and TRBJ1-1; TRBD1 matches at 10 bases. V lost 4 bases, J lost 3 bases, and 2 bases stayed unmatched. This CDR3 contains 14 residues. Germline V gene sequence: CDR1 MDHEN, CDR2 SYDVKM. CDR3 sequence (DNA): TGTGCCAGCAGTTCCGGACAGGGGGACACTGAAGCTTTCTTT. This translates into CASSSGQGDTEAFF.

The chain uses TRBV10-1 and TRBJ2-5; D call uncertain. This CDR3 has 12 amino acids. Germline V lookup: CDR1 WNHNN, CDR2 SYGVQD (reference sequence). V was cut by 8 bases and J by 1 base, with 8 bases left in between. This chain's CDR3 is CASSSAQETQYF. The CDR3 nucleotides read TGCGCCAGCTCCAGCGCCCAAGAGACCCAGTACTTC.

A single count supports this clone. The chain couples TRBV6-5 to TRBJ2-3; D call uncertain. V was clipped by 4 bases and J by 0 bases, with 14 bases between them. Germline V gives CDR1 MNHEY, CDR2 SVGAGI. CDR3 length: 16 residues. The CDR3 region is CASSLVVFSSTDTQYF. DNA for the CDR3: TGTGCCAGCAGTTTGGTAGTGTTTTCTAGCACAGATACGCAGTATTTT.

The chain joins TRBV5-1 to TRBJ1-2; maybe TRBD1 (6 bases). Trimming took 4 bases from V and 1 from J, leaving 14 bases between them. The germline V gene encodes CDR1 SGHRS and CDR2 YFSETQ. The length of the CDR3 is 15 residues. Here the CDR3 reads CASSPNRQVNYGYTF. Written as DNA, the CDR3 is TGCGCCAGCAGCCCCAATCGACAGGTTAACTATGGCTACACCTTC.

A remark on this clone: Other DNA sequences within the sample encode an identical CDR3. This CDR3 reads CASSRPGNYGYTF. CDR3 DNA: TGTGCCAGCAGTCGACCAGGGAACTATGGCTACACCTTC. This chain connects TRBV6-6 to TRBJ1-2, with D tentatively TRBD1 (5 bases). The CDR3 spans 13 residues. V was cut by 5 bases and J by 2 bases, with 9 bases left in between. Germline V gene sequence: CDR1 MNHNY, CDR2 SVGAGI (reference sequence).

The chain links TRBV5-6 to TRBJ2-1, with 9 bases fitting TRBD2. Germline assignment: CDR1 SGHDT and CDR2 YYEEEE. V was clipped by 2 bases and J by 15 bases; unmatched bases: 15. CDR3 length: 15 residues. The CDR3 loop is CASSFSSGGRALGFF. The CDR3 DNA reads as TGTGCCAGCAGCTTCTCGTCCGGCGGGAGGGCCCTCGGGTTCTTC.

The rearrangement links TRBV19 to TRBJ2-4; 13 bases line up with TRBD2. V shed 6 bases, J shed 0 bases, and the junction held 11 bases outside the gene matches. The CDR3 length is 19 residues. Germline V gives CDR1 LNHDA, CDR2 SQIVND (reference sequence). In DNA, the CDR3 is TGTGCCAGTAGCGAGACGGGACTAGCGGGGACGCTAGCCAAAAACATTCAGTACTTC. Translated: CASSETGLAGTLAKNIQYF.

This chain links TRBV27 with TRBJ2-7; 9 bases map to TRBD2. J lost 0 bases, V lost 7 bases, and 4 bases had no gene match. Germline-derived CDR1 and CDR2 are MNHEY and SMNVEV (reference sequence). The CDR3 extends over 14 amino acids. The CDR3: CASKPSGNSYEQYF. In DNA, the CDR3 is TGTGCCAGCAAACCTAGCGGGAACTCCTACGAGCAGTACTTC.

The rearrangement links TRBV7-2 to TRBJ2-3, with 7 bases fitting TRBD2. V shed 1 base, J shed 12 bases, and the junction held 4 bases outside the gene matches. CDR3 length: 12 amino acids. Germline CDR1 is SGHTA and CDR2 is FQGNSA. The CDR3 is CASSLVGLGQYF. For the CDR3, the DNA is TGTGCCAGCAGCTTAGTTGGACTAGGCCAGTATTTT.

V usage is TRBV2 and J usage is TRBJ1-3; D remains unclear. This CDR3 is built from 14 residues. In germline, CDR1 is SNHLY, CDR2 FYNNEI. Trimming shortened V by 6 bases and J by 3 bases, and 12 bases separated the two germline ends. CDR3 bases: TGTGCCAGCAGGGCGGACCGTTATGGAAACACCATATATTTT. It specifies CASRADRYGNTIYF. The complete variable domain, with remaining parts taken from reference TRBV2 and TRBJ1-3, reads EPEVTQTPSHQVTQMGQEVILRCVPISNHLYFYWYRQILGQKVEFLVSFYNNEISEKSEIFDDQFSVERPDGSNFTLKIRSTKLEDSAMYFCASRADRYGNTIYFGEGSWLTVV.

The chain carries TRBV6-5 and TRBJ2-7, with D unresolved. The V end was cut by 11 bases, the J end by 4 bases, with 15 bases between. The CDR3 sequence is 12 residues long. The V gene's germline CDR1 is MNHEY and CDR2 SVGAGI. CDR3 DNA: TGTGCCGCCTACAGTACCGGGTACGAGCAGTACTTC. It is translated as CAAYSTGYEQYF.

The chain has TRBV4-1 and TRBJ2-3; TRBD2 aligns across 8 bases. J gave up 6 bases and V 1 base, and 6 bases lay outside the gene matches. This CDR3 is 15 amino acids long. Germline CDR1 reads MGHRA; CDR2 reads YSYEKL. The CDR3 nucleotides are TGCGCCAGCAGCCAAGCCGGGACTAGTTCCGATACGCAGTATTTT. Translated, it gives CASSQAGTSSDTQYF.

This clone occurred a few times. V gene TRBV30 combines with J gene TRBJ1-2; D remains unclear. Germline V CDR1 and CDR2: GTSNPN, SVGIG (reference sequence). This CDR3 spans 13 amino acids. V was cut by 1 base and J by 1 base, with 7 bases left in between. In nucleotides, the CDR3 is TGTGCCTGGAGTGCCACACTTAACTATGGCTACACCTTC. Protein product: CAWSATLNYGYTF.

The genes are TRBV30 and TRBJ2-7, with 9 bases aligning to TRBD1. CDR1 is GTSNPN and CDR2 is SVGIG in the germline V gene (reference sequence). CDR3 length: 14 amino acids. V was clipped by 4 bases and J by 5 bases; unmatched bases: 9. Written as DNA, the CDR3 is TGTGCCTGGACCCCCCGGGACAGGGTCCACGAGCAGTACTTC. Its translation: CAWTPRDRVHEQYF.

This clone showed up just a few times. The rearrangement uses TRBV15 and TRBJ2-6; D possibly matches TRBD1 or TRBD2 (5 bases each). Trimming left V 0 bases short and J 0 bases short, with 12 bases between. CDR3 length: 18 amino acids. Germline CDR1 and CDR2: LNHNV and YYDKDF (reference sequence). The CDR3 region is CATSRDGTWSSGANVLTF. CDR3 nucleotides: TGTGCCACCAGCAGAGATGGGACGTGGAGCTCTGGGGCCAACGTCCTGACTTTC.

This clone was counted ten times or more. The same CDR3 can be traced to other DNA sequences in this sample. The chain combines TRBV19 with TRBJ2-1; D unresolved. The CDR3 is 15 residues long. The germline V gene encodes CDR1 LNHDA and CDR2 SQIVND (reference sequence). V gave up 0 bases and J gave up 2 bases, with 8 bases separating them. CDR3 in DNA: TGTGCCAGTAGTATAGAAGGCACGACCTACAATGAGCAGTTCTTC. Its translation: CASSIEGTTYNEQFF.

This clone was detected once. The J gene is TRBJ2-1, the V gene TRBV30, with 7 bases aligning to TRBD1. Trimming removed 5 bases from V and 4 bases from J; junction bases left unmatched: 11. CDR1 and CDR2 from the germline V gene are GTSNPN and SVGIG (reference sequence). The CDR3 length is 15 residues. The CDR3: CAWVIQGRLYNEQFF. In DNA form, the CDR3 reads TGTGCCTGGGTCATACAGGGGCGTCTGTACAATGAGCAGTTCTTC.

The gene calls are TRBV20-1 and TRBJ2-7, with D perhaps given as TRBD1 or TRBD2 (5 bases each). The V and J ends lost 6 bases and 12 bases respectively, with 12 bases between them. The CDR3 sequence is 9 residues long. CDR1 DFQATT and CDR2 SNEGSKA come from the germline V gene (reference sequence). Here the CDR3 reads CSAGDRRYF. In DNA, the CDR3 is TGCAGTGCAGGGGACCGTAGGTACTTC.

This clone came up a few times. The chain employs TRBV6-5 and TRBJ1-1; D remains ambiguous. The germline CDR1 and CDR2 sequences are MNHEY and SVGAGI. V lost 6 bases to trimming and J lost 1 base, with 9 bases between them. The CDR3 covers 13 residues. The CDR3 nucleotides are TGTGCCAGCAGCCGACTTGCGAACACTGAAGCTTTCTTT. Protein product: CASSRLANTEAFF.

The J gene is TRBJ1-5, the V gene TRBV4-1, with 7 bases fitting TRBD1. Trimming took 4 bases from V and 7 from J; bases not matched to a gene: 7. The CDR3 has 14 residues. CDR1 and CDR2 from the germline V gene are MGHRA and YSYEKL. The CDR3 DNA reads as TGCGCCAGCAGCCTCGGGACAGTGGGCCAGCCCCAGCATTTT. Its protein is CASSLGTVGQPQHF.

V usage is TRBV6-5 and J usage is TRBJ1-1, with a weak D call TRBD1 (6 bases). Germline V gene data show CDR1 as MNHEY and CDR2 as SVGAGI. V was pared by 6 bases and J by 2 bases, with 16 bases between. CDR3 length: 15 amino acids. DNA of the CDR3: TGTGCCAGCAGACCCCCGACAGGCGCAAACACTGAAGCTTTCTTT. Its translation: CASRPPTGANTEAFF.